These 8 T cell receptor beta chains came from one sample sequenced in a study of blood T cell repertoires in COVID-19. Method: immunoSEQ multiplex PCR; TCRdb's copy keeps in-frame clones and lacks some. The table lists over 100,000 clones, 88% of them singletons. The source material was peripheral blood. All receptors derive from a man aged 50-60 years with acute or convalescent COVID-19.

This chain links TRBV6-2 or TRBV6-3 with TRBJ2-1, with 10 bases aligning to TRBD2. Per the germline V gene, CDR1 is MNHEY and CDR2 is SVGEGT. The trim removed 2 bases at V and 7 bases at J, leaving 5 bases unmatched. The CDR3 has 15 amino acids. For the CDR3, the DNA is TGTGCCAGCAGTTACAGTGGACTAGCGGTTAATGAGCAGTTCTTC. This gives the protein CASSYSGLAVNEQFF.

This chain connects TRBV5-1 to TRBJ2-1, with 12 bases that match TRBD2. CDR1 and CDR2 from the germline V gene are SGHRS and YFSETQ. The CDR3 consists of 15 residues. Unmatched junction bases numbered 1, after V lost 0 bases and J lost 6 bases. CDR3 loop: CASSLGLAGANEQFF. CDR3 DNA sequence: TGCGCCAGCAGCTTGGGACTAGCGGGGGCCAATGAGCAGTTCTTC.

The chain has TRBV11-2 and TRBJ1-5; D may be TRBD1 (5 bases). Trimming pared 8 bases from V and 3 bases from J, leaving 14 bases between. From germline, CDR1 is SGHAT and CDR2 FQNNGV. This CDR3 region has 14 residues. CDR3 bases: TGTGCCAGCTCTCAGGGAAGCGTCAATCAGCCCCAGCATTTT. As protein: CASSQGSVNQPQHF.

DNA for the CDR3: TGCGCCAGCAGCCAAGACGCGGTAAAGGGGGATCGTATAACCATATATTTT. This translates into CASSQDAVKGDRITIYF. This chain links TRBV4-1 with TRBJ1-3; D possibly corresponds to TRBD1 (6 bases). Looked up from germline, CDR1 is MGHRA and CDR2 is YSYEKL. V lost 0 bases, J lost 10 bases, and 22 bases lay in between. This CDR3 has 17 residues.

The rearrangement links TRBV5-6 to TRBJ1-2, with a possible D match to TRBD1 (6 bases). Germline-derived CDR1 and CDR2 are SGHDT and YYEEEE. There are 13 residues in the CDR3. V lost 0 bases and J 3 bases, leaving 6 bases between the germline ends. DNA for the CDR3: TGTGCCAGCAGCTTGGGACAGGACTATGGCTACACCTTC. This codes for CASSLGQDYGYTF.

Here the CDR3 DNA reads TGTGCCAGCGGGACCCGCATAGCAGGGGACAGGGAGCTGTTTTTT. Amino acid sequence: CASGTRIAGDRELFF. This sequence joins TRBV6-5 and TRBJ2-2; a possible D gene is TRBD1 (6 bases). The germline V gene encodes CDR1 MNHEY and CDR2 SVGAGI. V dropped 8 bases and J dropped 9 bases, with 22 bases sitting between them. The CDR3 is 15 residues long.

The CDR3 here is CASSEQGYQPQHF. The CDR3 DNA sequence: TGTGCCAGCAGTGAACAGGGATACCAGCCCCAGCATTTT. The chain is built from TRBV2 and TRBJ1-5; D is possibly TRBD1 (5 bases). This CDR3 contains 13 residues. The germline V and J ends were trimmed by 2 bases and 7 bases, with 9 bases remaining between them. Germline loops: CDR1 SNHLY, CDR2 FYNNEI.

The chain carries TRBV10-3 and TRBJ1-3, with D possibly matching TRBD1 (5 bases). The V gene lost 2 bases and the J gene lost 0 bases, with 8 bases spanning the gap. Germline values: CDR1 ENHRY, CDR2 SYGVKD. The CDR3 has 15 amino acids. CDR3 amino acids: CAISEDRSSGNTIYF. The CDR3, as DNA: TGTGCCATCAGTGAGGACAGATCCTCTGGAAACACCATATATTTT.